Detailed here is one TCR beta chain. Profiled with immunoSEQ multiplex PCR; TCRdb holds only in-frame clones, not every one. This table holds almost 95,000 clones, around nine tenths found once. This entry belongs to a study of blood T cell repertoires in COVID-19. Study details: The origin of the acute and convalescent COVID-19 samples was the United States, Italy and Spain.

This receptor was identified in a woman aged 55-69 years with COVID-19, enrolled during active disease. The sequenced sample was peripheral blood.

CDR3 sequence (DNA): TGTGCCAGCAGCCCGTCGCGTCCTGGAAACACCATATATTTT. It encodes CASSPSRPGNTIYF. The chain recombines TRBV5-6 with TRBJ1-3, with unresolved D. This CDR3 has 14 amino acids. Between the trimmed V and J ends, which lost 4 bases and 2 bases, there was a span of 10 bases. Germline CDR1 and CDR2: SGHDT and YYEEEE.